The entry below describes one T cell receptor (beta chain). Its antigen is currently unknown. Germline V CDR1 and CDR2: MGHRA, YSYEKL. This CDR3 comprises 15 residues. The V gene end was trimmed by 2 bases and the J gene end by 4 bases; junction bases not matched to a gene: 5. The data were obtained in a study of PD-L1 blockade in urothelial cancer. Regarding the study as a whole: When pretreatment blood TCR clonality was below the median, it predicted better survival.

The data were produced by immunoSEQ multiplex PCR, yet TCRdb's version contains in-frame clones alone and is incomplete. The sample carries about 91,000 clones, 85% to 95% recorded once. This specimen consisted of PBMCs, obtained around atezolizumab (anti-PD-L1) treatment. The clonotype comes from a man aged 55-75 years with urothelial cancer. The gene calls are TRBV4-1 and TRBJ2-3; 8 bases map to TRBD1. DNA for the CDR3: TGCGCCAGCAGCCAATTTCGGACAGGGCCAGATACGCAGTATTTT. This gives the protein CASSQFRTGPDTQYF.